One sample yielded the 24 T cell receptor beta chains listed below, sequenced in a study of blood T cell repertoires in COVID-19. Clones were sequenced by immunoSEQ multiplex PCR, and TCRdb holds only the in-frame ones, with some missing. Of about 46,000 clones listed, around 87% are singletons. Sequencing used peripheral blood. These receptors came from a human donor in a cohort sampled during active COVID-19.

This clone was seen just once. V is TRBV5-4 and J is TRBJ2-1, with 9 bases that match TRBD1. The CDR3 covers 17 residues. CDR1 and CDR2 from the germline V gene are SGHNT and YYREEE (reference sequence). Germline trimming cut 3 bases from V and 9 bases from J; bases unmatched to any gene: 16. The CDR3 DNA sequence: TGTGCCAGCAGCTCAATAAAACCGGGACAGGGAACAAGTGAGCAGTTCTTC. This encodes CASSSIKPGQGTSEQFF.

The V gene is TRBV15, the J gene TRBJ1-5; 8 positions agree with TRBD1. The trim removed 5 bases at V and 0 bases at J, leaving 9 bases unmatched. Germline CDR1 reads LNHNV; CDR2 reads YYDKDF (reference sequence). The CDR3 totals 17 residues. CDR3 sequence: CATSPDRAGYSNQPQHF. CDR3 bases: TGTGCCACCAGCCCGGACAGGGCGGGGTATAGCAATCAGCCCCAGCATTTT.

V is TRBV30 and J is TRBJ1-5; D is ambiguous. The V and J ends lost 1 base and 0 bases respectively, with 4 bases between them. The germline V gene encodes CDR1 GTSNPN and CDR2 SVGIG (reference sequence). This CDR3 region has 13 residues. This chain's CDR3 is CAWSDGSNQPQHF. CDR3 nucleotides: TGTGCCTGGAGTGACGGTAGCAATCAGCCCCAGCATTTT.

The sample holds one count of this clone. The chain uses TRBV25-1 and TRBJ2-3; TRBD1 might be the D (6 bases). Germline values: CDR1 MGHDK, CDR2 SYGVNS. The CDR3 runs 15 residues. Between the trimmed V and J ends, which lost 1 base and 6 bases, there was a span of 14 bases. The CDR3 is CASSESETGCDTQYF. The CDR3 DNA reads TGTGCCAGCAGTGAATCGGAAACAGGGTGCGATACGCAGTATTTT. Variable domain in full (rest from reference TRBV25-1 and TRBJ2-3): EADIYQTPRYLVIGTGKKITLECSQTMGHDKMYWYQQDPGMELHLIHYSYGVNSTEKGDLSSESTVSRIRTEHFPLTLESARPSHTSQYLCASSESETGCDTQYFGPGTRLTVL.

The J gene is TRBJ2-7, the V gene TRBV11-2, with TRBD2 as a possible D gene (6 bases). V was pared by 5 bases and J by 5 bases, with 19 bases between. The CDR3 has 15 residues. Germline CDR1 reads SGHAT; CDR2 reads FQNNGV. This chain's CDR3 is CASSALRGFRNEQYF. CDR3 DNA: TGTGCCAGCAGCGCCCTTCGGGGGTTCCGCAACGAGCAGTACTTC.

The chain combines TRBV28 with TRBJ1-1, with TRBD1 as a possible D gene (5 bases). The CDR3 is 13 amino acids. Trimming shortened V by 7 bases and J by 3 bases, and 12 bases separated the two germline ends. Germline lookup yields CDR1 MDHEN and CDR2 SYDVKM. CDR3 in DNA: TGTGCCAGCATCGGGGGACGGGACACTGAAGCTTTCTTT. This gives the protein CASIGGRDTEAFF.

This clone was found once. The chain combines TRBV27 with TRBJ1-1; 7 positions agree with TRBD1. The CDR3 contains 14 residues. Per the germline V gene, CDR1 is MNHEY and CDR2 is SMNVEV (reference sequence). V lost 6 bases, J lost 1 base, and 5 bases stayed unmatched. In nucleotides, the CDR3 is TGTGCCAGCAGCGCTACAGGGGCGAACACTGAAGCTTTCTTT. Protein sequence: CASSATGANTEAFF.

CDR3 in amino acids: CASSQHRGDSLHEQYF. The CDR3, as DNA: TGTGCCAGCAGCCAACATCGTGGTGACTCTCTGCACGAGCAGTACTTC. This sequence joins TRBV16 and TRBJ2-7; D is uncertain. V was pared by 2 bases and J by 5 bases, with 19 bases between. This CDR3 comprises 16 residues. CDR1 is KGHSY, CDR2 FQNENV, per germline. Together with reference TRBV16 and TRBJ2-7, the CDR3 gives the full variable domain: GEEVAQTPKHLVRGEGQKAKLYCAPIKGHSYVFWYQQVLKNEFKFLISFQNENVFDETGMPKERFSAKCLPNSPCSLEIQATKLEDSAVYFCASSQHRGDSLHEQYFGPGTRLTVT.

The V call is TRBV21-1, the J call TRBJ2-4; the table's D call, TRBD2, has no DNA check behind it. TRBV21-1 is designated a pseudogene. This CDR3 region has 18 residues. The CDR3 loop is CASSKAREGGLTKNIQYF. CDR3 coding DNA: TGTGCCAGCAGCAAAGCGCGGGAGGGGGGCCTTACCAAAAACATTCAGTACTTC.

The V call is TRBV3-1 (or the pseudogene TRBV3-2), the J call TRBJ2-3; 10 bases align to TRBD2. V shed 1 base and J 0 bases; nucleotides not matched to a gene: 7. The germline V gene has CDR1 LGHDT and CDR2 YNNKEL (reference sequence). The CDR3 contains 18 residues. CDR3 coding DNA: TGTGCCAGCAGCCAAGTCTGGGAGCGGGAGGGGAGCACAGATACGCAGTATTTT. This translates into CASSQVWEREGSTDTQYF.

This rearrangement joins TRBV12-3 or TRBV12-4 to TRBJ1-2, with D possibly TRBD1 on 6 matching bases. The V gene lost 3 bases and the J gene lost 6 bases, with 11 bases spanning the gap. This CDR3 region has 13 residues. CDR3 sequence reads: CASSLAGVNGYTF. The CDR3 DNA reads TGTGCCAGCAGTTTGGCAGGGGTGAATGGCTACACCTTC.

The gene calls are TRBV9 and TRBJ1-2; unclear D gene. V shed 4 bases and J shed 7 bases, with 8 bases lying between them. Germline V gene lookup returns CDR1 SGDLS and CDR2 YYNGEE. CDR3 length: 11 amino acids. As DNA, the CDR3 is TGTGCCAGCAGCAGAGATGTTGGCTACACCTTC. Protein sequence: CASSRDVGYTF.

J is TRBJ1-2 and V is TRBV5-6, with D uncertain. Between the trimmed V and J ends, which lost 2 bases and 2 bases, there was a span of 16 bases. The CDR3 has 16 residues. Germline loops: CDR1 SGHDT, CDR2 YYEEEE. This CDR3 reads CASSFGVEEPNYGYTF. In nucleotides, the CDR3 is TGTGCCAGCAGCTTTGGAGTAGAGGAGCCGAACTATGGCTACACCTTC.

V gene TRBV11-2 combines with J gene TRBJ2-7, with TRBD1 as a possible D gene (6 bases). The CDR3 is 17 amino acids. V shed 1 base and J shed 3 bases, with 19 bases lying between them. CDR1 and CDR2 from the germline V gene are SGHAT and FQNNGV. CDR3 sequence: CASSLVYFVQGNYEQYF. In DNA, the CDR3 is TGTGCCAGCAGCTTAGTGTATTTTGTACAGGGCAACTACGAGCAGTACTTC.

This chain uses TRBV4-1 with TRBJ2-1; TRBD1 might be the D (5 bases). This CDR3 has 16 residues. The V end was cut by 3 bases, the J end by 0 bases, with 12 bases between. Germline CDR1 and CDR2: MGHRA and YSYEKL. The CDR3 DNA sequence: TGCGCCAGCAGCCAGCTGGACATCATCTCCTACAATGAGCAGTTCTTC. Translation gives CASSQLDIISYNEQFF.

The V gene is TRBV30, the J gene TRBJ1-2; no reliable D call. V was trimmed by 3 bases and J by 8 bases, leaving 16 bases between them. Germline CDR1 is GTSNPN and CDR2 is SVGIG (reference sequence). The CDR3 has 13 residues. DNA of the CDR3: TGTGCCTGGAGCGGGAATGGACTGACCGGCTACACCTTC. Amino acid sequence: CAWSGNGLTGYTF.

This chain connects TRBV27 to TRBJ1-2, with D possibly TRBD1 on 6 matching bases. CDR3 length equals 14 residues. With 6 bases removed from V and 2 bases from J, the gap between germline ends came to 13 bases. Germline V CDR1 and CDR2: MNHEY, SMNVEV (reference sequence). CDR3 protein: CASRAGDRNYGYTF. CDR3 nucleotides: TGTGCCAGCAGGGCAGGGGATCGAAACTATGGCTACACCTTC.

This sequence joins TRBV27 and TRBJ2-7, with D possibly TRBD2 on 6 matching bases. The V gene's germline CDR1 is MNHEY and CDR2 SMNVEV (reference sequence). Between the trimmed V and J ends, which lost 7 bases and 7 bases, there was a span of 17 bases. This CDR3 has 13 amino acids. The CDR3 loop reads CASKEGGAGEQYF. The CDR3 DNA reads TGTGCCAGCAAGGAAGGAGGCGCGGGGGAGCAGTACTTC.

Here the CDR3 reads CASTSGLGVEQFF. The CDR3 DNA reads as TGCGCCAGCACAAGTGGACTAGGGGTTGAGCAGTTCTTC. The chain recombines TRBV5-1 with TRBJ2-1; 7 nucleotides match TRBD2. The CDR3 contains 13 residues. Unmatched junction bases numbered 9, after V lost 6 bases and J lost 9 bases. Germline V gives CDR1 SGHRS, CDR2 YFSETQ.

The chain links TRBV2 to TRBJ1-2; 11 bases are shared with TRBD1. The CDR3 sequence is 13 residues long. Per germline, CDR1 SNHLY and CDR2 FYNNEI. V shed 5 bases, J shed 6 bases, and the junction held 2 bases outside the gene matches. The CDR3, as DNA: TGTGCCAGCAGTATGGGACAGGGGGATGGCTACACCTTC. As protein: CASSMGQGDGYTF.

The CDR3 nucleotides read TGTGCCAGCAGCCCTACTGGAGGGCTCTACACCATATATTTT. Protein sequence: CASSPTGGLYTIYF. The chain uses TRBV7-2 and TRBJ1-3; D is ambiguous. Trimming took off 5 bases at V and 8 bases at J, with 16 bases between the two ends. Germline loops: CDR1 SGHTA, CDR2 FQGNSA. There are 14 residues in the CDR3.

This chain connects TRBV14 to TRBJ1-1, with TRBD1 identical over 10 bases. Germline loops: CDR1 SGHDN, CDR2 FVKESK. This CDR3 has 15 amino acids. The trim removed 4 bases at V and 4 bases at J, leaving 6 bases unmatched. DNA for the CDR3: TGTGCCAGCAGCCCGAGACAGGGGGCGTCCACTGAAGCTTTCTTT. It is translated as CASSPRQGASTEAFF.

The chain links TRBV10-3 to TRBJ2-3, with D unresolved. The V end was cut by 0 bases, the J end by 2 bases, with 6 bases between. CDR3 size: 14 residues. The germline V gene encodes CDR1 ENHRY and CDR2 SYGVKD. The CDR3: CAISESRPTDTQYF. CDR3 coding DNA: TGTGCCATCAGTGAGTCCAGGCCCACAGATACGCAGTATTTT.

This rearrangement joins TRBV18 to TRBJ1-5; D is unclear. CDR1 and CDR2 from the germline V gene are KGHSH and LQKENI. Deletions cut 2 bases from V and 5 bases from J, with 19 bases between. The CDR3 is made up of 17 amino acids. CDR3 loop: CASSPLGAANSDQPQHF. In DNA, the CDR3 is TGTGCCAGCTCACCATTAGGAGCGGCGAACTCTGATCAGCCCCAGCATTTT. Using reference TRBV18 and TRBJ1-5 for the parts outside the CDR3, the full variable domain is NAGVMQNPRHLVRRRGQEARLRCSPMKGHSHVYWYRQLPEEGLKFMVYLQKENIIDESGMPKERFSAEFPKEGPSILRIQQVVRGDSAAYFCASSPLGAANSDQPQHFGDGTRLSIL.